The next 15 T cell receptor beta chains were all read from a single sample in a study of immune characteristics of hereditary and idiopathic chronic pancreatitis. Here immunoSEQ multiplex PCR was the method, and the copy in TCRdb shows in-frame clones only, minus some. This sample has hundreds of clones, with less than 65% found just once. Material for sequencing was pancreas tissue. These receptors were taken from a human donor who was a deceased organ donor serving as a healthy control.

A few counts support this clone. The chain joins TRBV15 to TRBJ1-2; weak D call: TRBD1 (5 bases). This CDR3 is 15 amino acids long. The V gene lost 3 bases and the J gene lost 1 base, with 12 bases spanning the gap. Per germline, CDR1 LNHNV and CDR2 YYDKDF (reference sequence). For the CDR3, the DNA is TGTGCCACCAGCAGCCTGAGGGGCCTTAACTATGGCTACACCTTC. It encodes CATSSLRGLNYGYTF.

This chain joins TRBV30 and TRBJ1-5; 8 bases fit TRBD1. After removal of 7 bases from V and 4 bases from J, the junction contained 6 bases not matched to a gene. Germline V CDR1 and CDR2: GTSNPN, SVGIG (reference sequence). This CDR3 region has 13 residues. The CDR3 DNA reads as TGTGCCTTTGGGACAGGACGTAATCAGCCCCAGCATTTT. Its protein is CAFGTGRNQPQHF.

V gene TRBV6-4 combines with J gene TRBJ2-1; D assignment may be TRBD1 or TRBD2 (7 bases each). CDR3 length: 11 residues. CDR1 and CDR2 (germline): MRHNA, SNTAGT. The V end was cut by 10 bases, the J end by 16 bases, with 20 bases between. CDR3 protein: CATRGAGQSFF. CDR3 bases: TGTGCCACCCGGGGGGCGGGACAGTCTTTCTTC.

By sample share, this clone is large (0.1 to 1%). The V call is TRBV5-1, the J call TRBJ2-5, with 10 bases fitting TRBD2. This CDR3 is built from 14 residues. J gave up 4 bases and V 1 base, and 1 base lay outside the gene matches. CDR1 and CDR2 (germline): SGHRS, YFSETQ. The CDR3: CASSLSGRGETQYF. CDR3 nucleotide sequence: TGCGCCAGCAGCTTGAGCGGGAGGGGAGAGACCCAGTACTTC.

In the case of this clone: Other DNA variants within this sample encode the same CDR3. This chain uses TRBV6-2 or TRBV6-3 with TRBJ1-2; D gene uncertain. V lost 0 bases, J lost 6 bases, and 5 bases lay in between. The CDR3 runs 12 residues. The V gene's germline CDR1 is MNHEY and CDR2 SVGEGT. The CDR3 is CASSYSEDGYTF. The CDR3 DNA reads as TGTGCCAGCAGTTACTCGGAGGATGGCTACACCTTC.

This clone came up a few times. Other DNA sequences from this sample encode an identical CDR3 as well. This CDR3 reads CASSLTSGRHNEQFF. The CDR3 DNA reads TGTGCCAGCAGCCTGACTAGCGGGAGACACAATGAGCAGTTCTTC. The rearrangement joins TRBV7-2 to TRBJ2-1; 12 nucleotides align to TRBD2. CDR3 length: 15 amino acids. V lost 5 bases to trimming and J lost 5 bases; unmatched junction nucleotides: 4. The germline CDR1 and CDR2 sequences are SGHTA and FQGNSA.

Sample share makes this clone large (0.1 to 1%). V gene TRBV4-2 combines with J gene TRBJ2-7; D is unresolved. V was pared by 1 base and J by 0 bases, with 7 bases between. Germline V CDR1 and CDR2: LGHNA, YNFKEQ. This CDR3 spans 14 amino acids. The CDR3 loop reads CASSQASGSYEQYF. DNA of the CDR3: TGTGCCAGCAGCCAAGCCTCAGGCTCCTACGAGCAGTACTTC.

CDR3 in amino acids: CASSSKRTGGNTGELFF. CDR3 sequence (DNA): TGCGCCAGCAGCTCGAAGAGGACAGGGGGTAACACCGGGGAGCTGTTTTTT. The chain links TRBV5-1 to TRBJ2-2; TRBD1 matches at 10 bases. This CDR3 is built from 17 residues. Germline V gene data show CDR1 as SGHRS and CDR2 as YFSETQ. The V segment lost 3 bases and the J segment 2 bases; nucleotides outside the gene matches: 7.

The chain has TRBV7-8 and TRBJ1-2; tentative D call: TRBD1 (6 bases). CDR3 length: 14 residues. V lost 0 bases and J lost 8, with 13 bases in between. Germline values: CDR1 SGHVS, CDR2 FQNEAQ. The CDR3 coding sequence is TGTGCCAGCAGCTTAGCGAATTTGGGGGCCGGCTACACCTTC. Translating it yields CASSLANLGAGYTF.

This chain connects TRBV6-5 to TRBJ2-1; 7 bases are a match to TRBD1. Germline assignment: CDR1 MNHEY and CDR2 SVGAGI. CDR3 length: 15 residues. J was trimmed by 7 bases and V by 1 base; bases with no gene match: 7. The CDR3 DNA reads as TGTGCCAGCAGTTACTGGCAGGGGGTTAAAAATGAGCAGTTCTTC. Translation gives CASSYWQGVKNEQFF.

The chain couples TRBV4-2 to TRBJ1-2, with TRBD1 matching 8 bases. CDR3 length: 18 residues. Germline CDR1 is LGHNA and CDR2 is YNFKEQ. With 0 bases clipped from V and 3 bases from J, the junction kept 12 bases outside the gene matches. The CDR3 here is CASSQELAGGAEDYGYTF. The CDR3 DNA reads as TGTGCCAGCAGCCAAGAACTGGCAGGGGGCGCGGAAGACTATGGCTACACCTTC.

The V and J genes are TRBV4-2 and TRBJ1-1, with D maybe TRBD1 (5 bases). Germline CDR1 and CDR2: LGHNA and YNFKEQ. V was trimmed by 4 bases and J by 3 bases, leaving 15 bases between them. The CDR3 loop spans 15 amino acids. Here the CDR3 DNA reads TGTGCCAGCAGCCTAGCCACGGGGGGGTACACTGAAGCTTTCTTT. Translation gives CASSLATGGYTEAFF.

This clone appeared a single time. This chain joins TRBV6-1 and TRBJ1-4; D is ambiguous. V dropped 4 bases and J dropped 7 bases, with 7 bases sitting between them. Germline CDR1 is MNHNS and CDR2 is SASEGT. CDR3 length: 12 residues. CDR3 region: CASSADGEKLFF. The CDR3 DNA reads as TGTGCCAGCAGTGCCGACGGTGAAAAACTGTTTTTT.

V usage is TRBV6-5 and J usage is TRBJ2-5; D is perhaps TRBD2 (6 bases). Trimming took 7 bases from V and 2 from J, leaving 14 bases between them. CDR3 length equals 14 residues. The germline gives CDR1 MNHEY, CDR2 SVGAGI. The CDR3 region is CASMGLTRQETQYF. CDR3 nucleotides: TGTGCCAGCATGGGACTTACAAGGCAAGAGACCCAGTACTTC.

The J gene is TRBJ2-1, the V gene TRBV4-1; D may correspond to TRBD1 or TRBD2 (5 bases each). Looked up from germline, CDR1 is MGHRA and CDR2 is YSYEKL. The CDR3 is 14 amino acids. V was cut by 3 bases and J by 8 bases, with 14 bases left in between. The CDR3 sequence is CASSQRTPRDEQFF. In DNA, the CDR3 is TGCGCCAGCAGCCAGCGGACACCGAGGGATGAGCAGTTCTTC.